The 9 T cell receptor beta chains presented below share a single source sample, sequenced in a study of OX40 agonist ivuxolimab in advanced cancers. Method: immunoSEQ multiplex PCR; TCRdb's copy keeps in-frame clones and lacks some. The sample has around 24,000 clones, around 85% seen once. The material sequenced was CD4+ or CD8+ T cells sorted from blood, taken in a trial of the OX40 agonist ivuxolimab. The source of these receptors is an adult with an advanced solid tumor such as melanoma, head and neck, liver or kidney cancer.

This clone was detected once. The V gene is TRBV7-2, the J gene TRBJ2-3, with a weak D call TRBD2 (6 bases). The germline V gene encodes CDR1 SGHTA and CDR2 FQGNSA. Trimming pared 2 bases from V and 6 bases from J, leaving 12 bases between. The CDR3 extends over 14 amino acids. In DNA, the CDR3 is TGTGCCAGCAGCTTACCTAGCGAGGGCGATACGCAGTATTTT. This sequence encodes CASSLPSEGDTQYF. Based on the CDR3 plus reference TRBV7-2 and TRBJ2-3, the full variable domain is GAGVSQSPSNKVTEKGKDVELRCDPISGHTALYWYRQSLGQGLEFLIYFQGNSAPDKSGLPSDRFSAERTGGSVSTLTIQRTQQEDSAVYLCASSLPSEGDTQYFGPGTRLTVL.

This clone was counted a few times. The genes are TRBV5-1 and TRBJ1-5; D may be TRBD1 (6 bases). This CDR3 has 13 residues. Germline assignment: CDR1 SGHRS and CDR2 YFSETQ. The V and J ends lost 3 bases and 6 bases respectively, with 10 bases between them. The CDR3 region is CASSWGGAQPQHF. CDR3 bases: TGCGCCAGCAGCTGGGGGGGGGCTCAGCCCCAGCATTTT.

V gene TRBV2 combines with J gene TRBJ2-3, with 8 bases lining up with TRBD1. Per germline, CDR1 SNHLY and CDR2 FYNNEI. The CDR3 runs 16 residues. The junction had 8 bases not matched to a gene; V was cut back by 5 bases and J by 1 base. CDR3 sequence: CASSQDRAGRTDTQYF. The CDR3 nucleotides are TGTGCCAGCAGTCAGGACAGGGCGGGTCGCACAGATACGCAGTATTTT.

The chain couples TRBV28 to TRBJ2-5, with TRBD2 matching over 7 bases. Judging by the DNA end, TRBJ2-7 fits better; the J call may be wrong. The CDR3 has 19 amino acids. The germline V gene encodes CDR1 MDHEN and CDR2 SYDVKM. The CDR3 nucleotides read TGTGCCAGCAGTTGGCCTAGGGTTCACCGGGGGGTAAACTCCTACGAGCAGTACTTC. Residues: CASSWPRVHRGVNSYEQYF.

V usage is TRBV11-3 and J usage is TRBJ2-1, with 7 positions matching TRBD1. CDR1 and CDR2 from the germline V gene are SGHNT and YENEEA. The CDR3 runs to 18 residues. V lost 1 base and J lost 4; bases outside the gene matches: 13. The CDR3 loop reads CASSLVRGTAYFYNEQFF. Written as DNA, the CDR3 is TGTGCCAGCAGCTTAGTCCGTGGGACAGCCTATTTTTACAATGAGCAGTTCTTC. Drawing the rest from reference TRBV11-3 and TRBJ2-1, the complete variable domain is EAGVVQSPRYKIIEKKQPVAFWCNPISGHNTLYWYLQNLGQGPELLIRYENEEAVDDSQLPKDRFSAERLKGVDSTLKIQPAELGDSAVYLCASSLVRGTAYFYNEQFFGPGTRLTVL.

In DNA, the CDR3 is TGTGCCAGCAGCATAGGGACTAGCCGTGAGCAGTTCTTC. The encoded protein is CASSIGTSREQFF. This chain uses TRBV5-6 with TRBJ2-1; TRBD2 matches 9 bases. This CDR3 is built from 13 residues. Germline V gene lookup returns CDR1 SGHDT and CDR2 YYEEEE. The ends lost 4 bases at V and 9 bases at J; junction bases unmatched: 5.

The rearrangement links TRBV6-5 to TRBJ2-7; perhaps TRBD2 as D (5 bases). V was cut by 8 bases and J by 2 bases, with 16 bases left in between. The CDR3 consists of 14 residues. Germline V lookup: CDR1 MNHEY, CDR2 SVGAGI. The DNA for the CDR3 is TGTGCCAGCGGTCCGGAGGCCGGAACCTACGAGCAGTACTTC. Protein product: CASGPEAGTYEQYF.

The chain recombines TRBV13 with TRBJ1-5; tentative D call: TRBD1 (5 bases). Germline V lookup: CDR1 PRHDT, CDR2 FYEKMQ (reference sequence). The CDR3 contains 14 residues. V was shortened by 3 bases and J by 4 bases, with 10 bases between the two germline ends. CDR3 residues: CASSFQGDNQPQHF. The CDR3 bases are TGTGCCAGCAGCTTCCAAGGGGATAATCAGCCCCAGCATTTT.

The gene calls are TRBV2 and TRBJ1-1; tentatively, D is TRBD1 (5 bases). The germline V gene has CDR1 SNHLY and CDR2 FYNNEI. Trimming pared 0 bases from V and 1 base from J, leaving 12 bases between. The CDR3 sequence is 16 residues long. This CDR3 reads CASSEAGPRTNTEAFF. For the CDR3, the DNA is TGTGCCAGCAGTGAAGCGGGGCCGAGGACGAACACTGAAGCTTTCTTT. The variable domain in full, completed from reference TRBV2 and TRBJ1-1, reads EPEVTQTPSHQVTQMGQEVILRCVPISNHLYFYWYRQILGQKVEFLVSFYNNEISEKSEIFDDQFSVERPDGSNFTLKIRSTKLEDSAMYFCASSEAGPRTNTEAFFGQGTRLTVV.